This entry describes one T cell receptor beta chain. Sequenced by immunoSEQ multiplex PCR; TCRdb stores in-frame clones only, minus some. Of millions of clones listed, about 95% are singletons. This entry comes from a study of shared clonotypes between healthy human individuals. The CDR3 runs to 14 residues. Germline-derived CDR1 and CDR2 are WSHSY and SAAADI. The germline V and J ends were trimmed by 5 bases and 3 bases, with 13 bases remaining between them. This clonotype was obtained from a man aged 18-30 years in good health. The genes are TRBV10-2 and TRBJ2-5; D may match TRBD1 or TRBD2 (5 bases each). The sequenced sample was naive CD4+ T cells sorted from blood. Subset here: CD45RA+ positively selected. The CDR3 coding sequence is TGCGCCAGCAGTCGACAGCGGCAGGAAGAGACCCAGTACTTC. Protein product: CASSRQRQEETQYF.